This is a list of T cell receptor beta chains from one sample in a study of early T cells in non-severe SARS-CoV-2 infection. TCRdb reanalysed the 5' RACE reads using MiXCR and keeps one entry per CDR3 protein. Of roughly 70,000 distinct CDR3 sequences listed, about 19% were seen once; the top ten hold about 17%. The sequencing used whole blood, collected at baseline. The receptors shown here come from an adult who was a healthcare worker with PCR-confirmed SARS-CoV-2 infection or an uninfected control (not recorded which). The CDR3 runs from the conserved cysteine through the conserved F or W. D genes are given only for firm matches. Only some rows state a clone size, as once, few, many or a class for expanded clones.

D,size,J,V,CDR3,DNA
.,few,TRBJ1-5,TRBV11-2,CASSLGGRGPQHF,TGTGCCAGCAGCTTGGGGGGCCGGGGGCCCCAGCATTTT
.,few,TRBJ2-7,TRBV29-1,CSVRDNTYEQYF,TGTAGCGTCCGGGACAACACCTACGAGCAGTACTTC
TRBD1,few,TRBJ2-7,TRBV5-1,CANQPGDSNEQYF,TGCGCCAACCAGCCCGGGGACAGTAACGAGCAGTACTTC
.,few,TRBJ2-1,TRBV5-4,CASRYDIPHDEQFF,TGTGCCAGCAGGTACGACATCCCGCACGATGAGCAGTTCTTC
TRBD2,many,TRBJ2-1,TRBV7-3,CASSLESGGSYNEQFF,TGTGCCAGCAGCCTAGAGAGCGGGGGGAGCTACAATGAGCAGTTCTTC
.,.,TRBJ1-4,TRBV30,CAWRSNEKLFF,TGTGCCTGGAGAAGTAATGAAAAACTGTTTTTT
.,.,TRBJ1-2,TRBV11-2,CASSPGGREDGYTF,TGTGCCAGCAGCCCCGGCGGCAGGGAGGATGGCTACACCTTC
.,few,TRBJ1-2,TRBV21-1,CASSTGANYGYTF,TGTGCCAGCAGCACAGGGGCTAACTATGGCTACACCTTC
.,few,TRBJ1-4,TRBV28,CDPPGEKLFF,TGTGACCCTCCCGGTGAAAAACTGTTTTTT
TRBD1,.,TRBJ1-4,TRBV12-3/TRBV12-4,CASSSGQGEKLFF,TGTGCCAGCAGTTCCGGACAGGGTGAAAAACTGTTTTTT
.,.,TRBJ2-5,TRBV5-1,CASSWDTQETQYF,TGCGCCAGCAGCTGGGACACCCAAGAGACCCAGTACTTC
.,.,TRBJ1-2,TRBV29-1,CSVEELGGSNYGYTF,TGCAGCGTTGAAGAACTAGGAGGTTCTAACTATGGCTACACCTTC